The TCR beta chain described here comes from a study of cytomegalovirus exposure and HLA in healthy donors. The sample holds a few counts of this clone. Germline loops: CDR1 MDHEN, CDR2 SYDVKM. The CDR3 has 17 amino acids. The J segment lost 5 bases and the V segment lost 4 bases, leaving 12 bases of the junction unmatched. The PCR made use of 60 Vbeta and 13 Jbeta primers. Produced via immunoSEQ multiplex PCR; TCRdb's table is partial and in-frame only. The repertoire holds 65,000 to 70,000 clones, with more than 80% as singletons. Source material: PBMCs. V is TRBV28 and J is TRBJ2-2; 8 nucleotides line up with TRBD2. This TCR came from a woman aged 25 to 39 in good health and CMV-seropositive. CDR3 sequence (DNA): TGTGCCAGCAGTTGGGTAGCGGGATTTGTGTCGACCGGGGAGCTGTTTTTT. It translates to CASSWVAGFVSTGELFF.